This TCR beta chain was identified in a study of OX40 agonist ivuxolimab in advanced cancers. The overall study: Ivuxolimab is an agonistic anti-OX40 (CD134) antibody, and patients were treated with it. Participants averaged about 66 years of age (range about 23 to 79) and were under 90% male. Overall study findings and caveats: On average, CD8+ T cells showed a greater number of expanded clones than CD4+. Within 6 weeks, CD4+ and CD8+ blood T cells expanded clonally at 0.1 to 3.0 mg/kg.

The CDR3 sequence is 17 residues long. The V and J ends lost 1 base and 2 bases respectively, with 12 bases between them. Germline CDR1 reads MDHEN; CDR2 reads SYDVKM. The method was immunoSEQ multiplex PCR; TCRdb's version includes in-frame clones alone and lacks a portion of them. The sample holds around 36,000 clones, 70% to 85% seen once. Comments on this clone: The target antigen is unknown.

The J gene is TRBJ2-6, the V gene TRBV28; D remains unclear. The TCR originated in an adult with an advanced solid tumor such as melanoma, head and neck, liver or kidney cancer. The specimen was CD4+ or CD8+ T cells sorted from blood, collected in a trial of the OX40 agonist ivuxolimab. The CDR3 DNA is TGTGCCAGCAGTTTATCTCTGCCGGCGGCTGGGGCCAACGTCCTGACTTTC. Translating gives CASSLSLPAAGANVLTF.